This entry describes one TCR beta chain. Its antigen is currently unknown. The sample is drawn from a study of cytomegalovirus exposure and HLA in healthy donors. Whole-study results and caveats: Some V segments (TRBV6-2 and TRBV6-3 among them) were excluded as indistinguishable.

With 60 Vbeta and 13 Jbeta primers, the PCR was carried out. The repertoire was sequenced with immunoSEQ multiplex PCR; TCRdb's copy has only in-frame clones and lacks some. The sample contains over 50,000 clones, more than 70% of which appear only once. The J segment lost 2 bases and the V segment lost 4 bases, leaving 3 bases of the junction unmatched. Germline V CDR1 and CDR2: SGHRS, YFSETQ. The CDR3 sequence is 13 residues long. The sample was PBMCs. V gene TRBV5-1 combines with J gene TRBJ2-7, with 7 bases lining up with TRBD1. The sequence was obtained from a man in his fifties or sixties in good health and CMV-seropositive. CDR3 residues: CASSLRGTYEQYF. CDR3 bases: TGCGCCAGCAGCCTCAGGGGGACCTACGAGCAGTACTTC.